This note documents a single T cell receptor beta chain sequence. The sample is drawn from a study of blood T cell repertoires in COVID-19. For the study at large: Sources were T cells, B-cell-depleted T cells, or PBMCs; the material itself was cDNA or gDNA.

The CDR3 totals 18 residues. Trimming removed 4 bases from V and 9 bases from J, with 28 bases in between. Germline CDR1 SGHTA, CDR2 FQGNSA. Here immunoSEQ multiplex PCR was the method, and the copy in TCRdb shows in-frame clones only, minus some. There are a few hundred thousand clones in the sample; 88% occur only once, and 5.5% to 7% lies in the top ten. Source material: peripheral blood. The sequence came from a woman in her twenties or thirties who had recovered from COVID-19. The genes are TRBV7-2 and TRBJ2-1; D remains unclear. The CDR3 DNA follows: TGTGCCAGCAGCTCCAGACCCGACTCCCATCCCGAGTCTGCTGAGCAGTTCTTC. This gives the protein CASSSRPDSHPESAEQFF.